A selection of T cell receptor beta chains follows, all from one sample in a study of sequential checkpoint blockade in melanoma. TCRdb's table, derived via immunoSEQ multiplex PCR, lists solely in-frame clones and lacks some. Among about 32,000 clones listed, around 82% were seen once. Here the sequenced sample was CD8+ T cells sorted from blood (inferred from file names), taken from a patient given nivolumab and ipilimumab in sequence. These receptors originate from a human donor with melanoma. The CDR3 runs from the conserved cysteine through the conserved F or W. A D gene is named only where the DNA matches it firmly. Clone size, where shown, is once, few, many, or a class for clones that have expanded.

NA	TRBV28	TRBJ2-1	once	TGTGCCAGCAGTTCCGCTAGGTATGACTCCTACAATGAGCAGTTCTTC	CASSSARYDSYNEQFF
NA	TRBV7-8	TRBJ2-2	NA	TGTGCCACCCAGGGCGCGGGGCAACGTACCGGGGAGCTGTTTTTT	CATQGAGQRTGELFF
NA	TRBV5-5	TRBJ2-1	NA	TGTGCCAGCCGTGACACGGCGGAGCAGTTCTTC	CASRDTAEQFF
TRBD2	TRBV7-9	TRBJ2-7	NA	TGTGCCAGCAGCTCCGGACTAGCGGGGGGGGTCTACGAGCAGTACTTC	CASSSGLAGGVYEQYF
TRBD1	TRBV27	TRBJ1-5	NA	TGTGCCAGCAGTTTATCGTATGGAGGGACAGGGACGGGCAATCAGCCCCAGCATTTT	CASSLSYGGTGTGNQPQHF
NA	TRBV5-1	TRBJ2-3	few	TGCGCCAGCAGCCTCCGGTCCGGCACAGATACGCAGTATTTT	CASSLRSGTDTQYF
TRBD2	TRBV7-6	TRBJ2-3	few	TGTGCCAGCAGCTTAGAGCCCGGGACTAGCAATACCGGGGATACGCAGTATTTT	CASSLEPGTSNTGDTQYF
TRBD1	TRBV7-8	TRBJ2-7	NA	TGTGCCAGCAGCCAGAGACAGGGGGCAGTCGAGCAGTACTTC	CASSQRQGAVEQYF
NA	TRBV19	TRBJ2-7	once	TGTGCCAGTAGTCCTCTTAGGGGGAGCTCCTACGAGCAGTACTTC	CASSPLRGSSYEQYF
NA	TRBV5-1	TRBJ2-7	NA	TGCGCCAGCACCGCCAGGGGCGGCGAGTACGAGCAGTACTTC	CASTARGGEYEQYF
NA	TRBV5-1	TRBJ2-1	NA	TGCGCCAGCAGCCGGGGGGCAGGGATATACAATGAGCAGTTCTTC	CASSRGAGIYNEQFF
TRBD1	TRBV27	TRBJ2-2	NA	TGTGCCAGCAGAGGACAGGGAATCATCGGGGAGCTGTTTTTT	CASRGQGIIGELFF
NA	TRBV10-3	TRBJ1-1	few	TGTGCCATCAGTGAGTCAGGCGGGGGGAGCGTGAACACTGAAGCTTTCTTT	CAISESGGGSVNTEAFF
NA	TRBV11-2	TRBJ2-7	NA	TGTGCCAGCAGCCTATTAGCGGACCACTACGAGCAGTACTTC	CASSLLADHYEQYF
TRBD1	TRBV6-1	TRBJ1-1	once	TGTGCCAGCAGTGCTCGGACAGGGGTCCCGCTGAGTGCTTTCTTT	CASSARTGVPLSAFF
NA	TRBV28	TRBJ1-2	once	TGTGCCAGCAGTTTATCAGGGAAGGGCTATGGCTACACCTTC	CASSLSGKGYGYTF
NA	TRBV28	TRBJ1-2	NA	TGTGCCAGCAGTACAGGAGGGTGGAACTATGGCTACACCTTC	CASSTGGWNYGYTF
TRBD1	TRBV27	TRBJ1-2	NA	TGTGCCAGCAGTGTGGGGACAGGAGACCGCTACACCTTC	CASSVGTGDRYTF
TRBD1	TRBV4-3	TRBJ1-5	NA	TGCGCCAGCAGCCAAAAGGGGGACAGGGTTCAGCCCCAGCATTTT	CASSQKGDRVQPQHF
TRBD2	TRBV27	TRBJ2-7	few	TGTGCCAGCACTAGCGGGGGGAAATCCTACGAGCAGTACTTC	CASTSGGKSYEQYF
TRBD2	TRBV6-5	TRBJ2-3	few	TGTGCCAGCCGTCTACTAGCGGGGGGGCAGGATACGCAGTATTTT	CASRLLAGGQDTQYF
TRBD1	TRBV2	TRBJ1-5	NA	TGTGCCAGCAGGCCACAGGGGGTCCTGCCCCAGCATTTT	CASRPQGVLPQHF
NA	TRBV7-9	TRBJ1-1	few	TGTGCCAGCAGACCCGGGGGACGAGACACTGAAGCTTTCTTT	CASRPGGRDTEAFF
TRBD2	TRBV19	TRBJ2-3	NA	TGTGCCAGTAGTATGGGACTAGCGGGCTCCTTAGTAGATACGCAGTATTTT	CASSMGLAGSLVDTQYF
TRBD1	TRBV6-6	TRBJ2-7	NA	TGTGCCACCGCGACAGGGTTTGGTTACGAGCAGTACTTC	CATATGFGYEQYF
NA	TRBV7-8	TRBJ2-5	NA	TGTGCCAGCAGCTTAGATGTGGGGAGGGAGACCCAGTACTTC	CASSLDVGRETQYF
NA	TRBV10-2	TRBJ1-1	NA	TGCGCCAGCCGGAACAGGGCGAACACTGAAGCTTTCTTT	CASRNRANTEAFF
TRBD1	TRBV11-3	TRBJ2-7	NA	TGTGCCAGCAGCTCCCGGGACAGCTCCTACGAGCAGTACTTC	CASSSRDSSYEQYF
NA	TRBV5-1	TRBJ1-1	NA	TGCGCCAGCACCCTGAGGGGGTCCATGAACACTGAAGCTTTCTTT	CASTLRGSMNTEAFF
NA	TRBV19	TRBJ2-6	NA	TGTGCCAGTTTAGACAGATCCTCTGGGGCCAACGTCCTGACTTTC	CASLDRSSGANVLTF
NA	TRBV28	TRBJ1-1	NA	TGTGCCAGCATCCGCCCCCTGGAGGCGAACACTGAAGCTTTCTTT	CASIRPLEANTEAFF
TRBD2	TRBV6-5	TRBJ2-2	NA	TGTGCCAGCAGTTATCGGGGGGCCGGGGAGCTGTTTTTT	CASSYRGAGELFF
TRBD1	TRBV25-1	TRBJ2-7	NA	TGTGCCAGCAGTGGCATTGGGGACAGGGGGCCGGGGGAGCAGTACTTC	CASSGIGDRGPGEQYF
TRBD1	TRBV9	TRBJ1-2	once	TGTGCCAGCAGCGAGGGGGACAGGGGACCTTATGGCTACACCTTC	CASSEGDRGPYGYTF
NA	TRBV28	TRBJ2-7	NA	TGTGCCATCAGACAGGACTACGAGCAGTACTTC	CAIRQDYEQYF
TRBD1	TRBV10-2	TRBJ2-7	NA	TGCGCCAGCAACCAAAAGACAGGGATCAACGAGCAGTACTTC	CASNQKTGINEQYF
NA	TRBV5-4	TRBJ1-3	medium-sized	TGTGCCAGCAGCATAGGGACAAGCCGAAACACCATATATTTT	CASSIGTSRNTIYF
TRBD1	TRBV7-9	TRBJ1-3	NA	TGTGCCAGCAGCCGGGACAGGGTAACCATATATTTT	CASSRDRVTIYF
NA	TRBV10-3	TRBJ2-7	NA	TGTGCCATCAGTGAGTCAGGAGGTGGTACCTACGAGCAGTACTTC	CAISESGGGTYEQYF
NA	TRBV6-5	TRBJ1-1	NA	TGTGCCAGCAGGGAACCGGGTACTGAAGCTTTCTTT	CASREPGTEAFF
TRBD1	TRBV9	TRBJ1-4	NA	TGTGCCAGCAGCCCCGGGACAGGGTACGTCTTGTTACCTAATGAAAAACTGTTTTTT	CASSPGTGYVLLPNEKLFF
TRBD1	TRBV19	TRBJ1-1	NA	TGTGCCAGTAGTATAGATCATTCTACAGGGGGCGGAGACACTGAAGCTTTCTTT	CASSIDHSTGGGDTEAFF
NA	TRBV28	TRBJ1-5	once	TGTGCCAGCAACCAGATGAGGGAGCAGCCCCAGCATTTT	CASNQMREQPQHF
NA	TRBV7-9	TRBJ1-2	NA	TGTGCCAGCAGCTTAGATCGGGGGGGGCCAAGTTATGGCTACACCTTC	CASSLDRGGPSYGYTF
NA	TRBV19	TRBJ2-1	NA	TGTGCCAGTAGTACTTTCGGACTCCGGGGGAATGAGCAGTTCTTC	CASSTFGLRGNEQFF
TRBD2	TRBV28	TRBJ2-7	NA	TGTGCCAGCAGTTTAGTTGGGCTAGCGGGGAGACCCTACGAGCAGTACTTC	CASSLVGLAGRPYEQYF
NA	TRBV4-1	TRBJ2-1	NA	TGCGCCAGCAGCCAAGAAAGGCGGATATTCTACAATGAGCAGTTCTTC	CASSQERRIFYNEQFF
NA	TRBV13	TRBJ1-5	NA	TGTGCCAGCAGCTACGCGGGGACTCCCCAGCATTTT	CASSYAGTPQHF
TRBD1	TRBV27	TRBJ1-6	NA	TGTGCCAGCAGGAGGGGGACAGTCAATTCACCCCTCCACTTT	CASRRGTVNSPLHF
TRBD1	TRBV9	TRBJ2-7	NA	TGTGCCAGCAGCGTAGTGGGACAGGGGTACGAGCAGTACTTC	CASSVVGQGYEQYF